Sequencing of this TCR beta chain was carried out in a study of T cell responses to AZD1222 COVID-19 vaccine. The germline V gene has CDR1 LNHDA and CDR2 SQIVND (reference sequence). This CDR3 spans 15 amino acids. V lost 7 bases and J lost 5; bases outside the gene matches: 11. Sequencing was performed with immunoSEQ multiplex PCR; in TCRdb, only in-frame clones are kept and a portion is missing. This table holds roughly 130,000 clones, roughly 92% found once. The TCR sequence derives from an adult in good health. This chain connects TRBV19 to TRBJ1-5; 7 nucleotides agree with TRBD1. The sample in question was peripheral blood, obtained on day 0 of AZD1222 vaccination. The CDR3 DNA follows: TGTGCCAGTACCCCGACAGGGACAAACGATCAGCCCCAGCATTTT. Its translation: CASTPTGTNDQPQHF.